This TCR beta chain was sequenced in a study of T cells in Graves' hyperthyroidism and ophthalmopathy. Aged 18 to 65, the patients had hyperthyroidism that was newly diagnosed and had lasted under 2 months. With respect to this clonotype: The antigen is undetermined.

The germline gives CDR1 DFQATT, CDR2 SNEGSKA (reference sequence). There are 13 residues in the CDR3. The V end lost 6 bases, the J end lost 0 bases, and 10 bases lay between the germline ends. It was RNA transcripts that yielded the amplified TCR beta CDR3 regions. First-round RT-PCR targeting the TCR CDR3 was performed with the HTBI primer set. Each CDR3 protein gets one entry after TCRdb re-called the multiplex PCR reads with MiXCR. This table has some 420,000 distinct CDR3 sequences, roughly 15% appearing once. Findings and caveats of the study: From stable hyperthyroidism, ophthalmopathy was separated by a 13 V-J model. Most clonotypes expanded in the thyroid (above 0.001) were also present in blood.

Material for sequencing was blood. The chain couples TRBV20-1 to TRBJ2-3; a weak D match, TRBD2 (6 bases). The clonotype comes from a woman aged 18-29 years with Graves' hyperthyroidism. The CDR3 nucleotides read TGCAGTGCCCCGGGAGCTAGCACAGATACGCAGTATTTT. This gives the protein CSAPGASTDTQYF.